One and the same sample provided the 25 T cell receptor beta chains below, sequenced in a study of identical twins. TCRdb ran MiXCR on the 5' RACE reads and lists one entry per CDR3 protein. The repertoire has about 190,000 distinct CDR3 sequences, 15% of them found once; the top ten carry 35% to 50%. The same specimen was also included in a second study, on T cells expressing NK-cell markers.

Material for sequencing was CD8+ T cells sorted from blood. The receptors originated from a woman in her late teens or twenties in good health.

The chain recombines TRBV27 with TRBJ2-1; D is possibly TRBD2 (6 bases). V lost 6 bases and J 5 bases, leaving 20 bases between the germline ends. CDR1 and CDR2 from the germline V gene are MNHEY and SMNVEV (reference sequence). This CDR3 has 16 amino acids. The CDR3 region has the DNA TGTGCCAGCAGCCCGATTCTAGCGCCAGCTAACAATGAGCAGTTCTTC. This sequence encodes CASSPILAPANNEQFF.

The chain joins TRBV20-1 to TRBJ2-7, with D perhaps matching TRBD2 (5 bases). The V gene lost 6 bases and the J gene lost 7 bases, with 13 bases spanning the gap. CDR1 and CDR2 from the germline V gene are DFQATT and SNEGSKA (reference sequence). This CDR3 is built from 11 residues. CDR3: CSAITSGEQYF. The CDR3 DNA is TGCAGTGCCATAACCTCGGGGGAGCAGTACTTC.

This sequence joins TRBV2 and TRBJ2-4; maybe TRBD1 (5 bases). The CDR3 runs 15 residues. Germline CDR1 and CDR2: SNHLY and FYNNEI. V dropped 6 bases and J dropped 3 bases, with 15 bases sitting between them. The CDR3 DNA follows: TGTGCCAGCAGAGACAGAGGCCAAGTCAAAAACATTCAGTACTTC. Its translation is CASRDRGQVKNIQYF.

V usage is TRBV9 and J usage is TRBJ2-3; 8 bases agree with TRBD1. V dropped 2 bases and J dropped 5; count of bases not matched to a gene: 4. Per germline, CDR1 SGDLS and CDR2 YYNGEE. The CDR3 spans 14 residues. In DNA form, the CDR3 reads TGTGCCAGCAGCGTTCAGGGGGCGCGAGATACGCAGTATTTT. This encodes CASSVQGARDTQYF.

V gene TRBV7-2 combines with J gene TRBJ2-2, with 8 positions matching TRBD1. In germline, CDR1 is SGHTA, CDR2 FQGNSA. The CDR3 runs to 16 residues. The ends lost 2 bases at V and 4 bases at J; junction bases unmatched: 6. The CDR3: CASSLRSGGITGELFF. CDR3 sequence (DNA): TGTGCCAGCAGCTTACGGTCAGGGGGCATCACCGGGGAGCTGTTTTTT.

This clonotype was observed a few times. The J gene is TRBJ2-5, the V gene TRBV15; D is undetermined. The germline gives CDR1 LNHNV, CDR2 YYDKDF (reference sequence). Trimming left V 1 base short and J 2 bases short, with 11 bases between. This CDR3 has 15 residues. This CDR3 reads CATSRVRTRQETQYF. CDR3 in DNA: TGTGCCACCAGCAGAGTAAGGACCCGGCAAGAGACCCAGTACTTC.

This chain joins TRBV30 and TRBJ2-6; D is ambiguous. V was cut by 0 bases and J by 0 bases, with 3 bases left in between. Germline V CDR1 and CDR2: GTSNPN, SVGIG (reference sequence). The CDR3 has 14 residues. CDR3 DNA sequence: TGTGCCTGGAGTGTGTCCTCTGGGGCCAACGTCCTGACTTTC. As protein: CAWSVSSGANVLTF.

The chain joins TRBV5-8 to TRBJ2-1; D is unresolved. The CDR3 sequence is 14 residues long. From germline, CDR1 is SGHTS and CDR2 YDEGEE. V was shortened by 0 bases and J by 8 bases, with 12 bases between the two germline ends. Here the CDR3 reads CASSLGWGRDEQFF. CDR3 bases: TGTGCCAGCAGCTTGGGTTGGGGTCGGGATGAGCAGTTCTTC.

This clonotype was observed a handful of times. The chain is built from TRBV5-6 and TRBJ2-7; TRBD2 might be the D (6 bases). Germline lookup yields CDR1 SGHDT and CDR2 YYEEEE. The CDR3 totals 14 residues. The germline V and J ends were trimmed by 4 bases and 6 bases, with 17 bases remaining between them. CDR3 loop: CASSEGLGDPEQYF. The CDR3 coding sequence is TGTGCCAGCAGCGAGGGACTTGGAGATCCCGAGCAGTACTTC. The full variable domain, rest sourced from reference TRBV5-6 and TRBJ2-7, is DAGVTQSPTHLIKTRGQQVTLRCSPKSGHDTVSWYQQALGQGPQFIFQYYEEEERQRGNFPDRFSGHQFPNYSSELNVNALLLGDSALYLCASSEGLGDPEQYFGPGTRLTVT.

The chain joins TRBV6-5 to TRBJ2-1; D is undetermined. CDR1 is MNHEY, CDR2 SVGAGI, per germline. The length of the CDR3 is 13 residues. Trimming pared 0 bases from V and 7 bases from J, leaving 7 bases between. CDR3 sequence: CASSYSTRNEQFF. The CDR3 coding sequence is TGTGCCAGCAGTTACTCGACCAGGAATGAGCAGTTCTTC.

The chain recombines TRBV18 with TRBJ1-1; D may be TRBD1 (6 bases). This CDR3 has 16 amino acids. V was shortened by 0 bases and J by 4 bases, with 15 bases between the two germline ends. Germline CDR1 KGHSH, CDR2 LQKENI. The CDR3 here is CASSPPAGAWGTEAFF. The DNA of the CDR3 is TGTGCCAGCTCACCACCTGCAGGGGCGTGGGGCACTGAAGCTTTCTTT.

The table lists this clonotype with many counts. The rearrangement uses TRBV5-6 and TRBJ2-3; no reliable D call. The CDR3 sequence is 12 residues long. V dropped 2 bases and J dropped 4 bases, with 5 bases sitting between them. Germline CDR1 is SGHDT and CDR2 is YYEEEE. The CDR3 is CASSLESDTQYF. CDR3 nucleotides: TGTGCCAGCAGCTTAGAGTCAGATACGCAGTATTTT. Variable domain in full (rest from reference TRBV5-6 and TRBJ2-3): DAGVTQSPTHLIKTRGQQVTLRCSPKSGHDTVSWYQQALGQGPQFIFQYYEEEERQRGNFPDRFSGHQFPNYSSELNVNALLLGDSALYLCASSLESDTQYFGPGTRLTVL.

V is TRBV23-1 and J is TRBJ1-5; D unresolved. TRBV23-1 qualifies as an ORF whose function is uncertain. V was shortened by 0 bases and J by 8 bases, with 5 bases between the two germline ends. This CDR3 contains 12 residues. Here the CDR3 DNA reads TGCGCCAGCAGTCAATCGATAGAGCCCCAGCATTTT. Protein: CASSQSIEPQHF.

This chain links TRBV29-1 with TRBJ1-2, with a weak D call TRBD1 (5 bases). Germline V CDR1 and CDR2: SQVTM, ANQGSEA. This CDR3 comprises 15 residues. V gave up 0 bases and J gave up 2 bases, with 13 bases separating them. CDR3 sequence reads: CSVEDRSGGNYGYTF. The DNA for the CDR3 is TGCAGCGTTGAAGATCGGTCGGGGGGGAACTATGGCTACACCTTC.

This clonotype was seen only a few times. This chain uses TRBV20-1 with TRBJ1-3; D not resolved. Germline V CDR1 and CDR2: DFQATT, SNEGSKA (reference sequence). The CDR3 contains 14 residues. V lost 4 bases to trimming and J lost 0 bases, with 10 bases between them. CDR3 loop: CSATLPRSGNTIYF. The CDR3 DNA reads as TGCAGTGCTACGTTGCCCCGCTCTGGAAACACCATATATTTT.

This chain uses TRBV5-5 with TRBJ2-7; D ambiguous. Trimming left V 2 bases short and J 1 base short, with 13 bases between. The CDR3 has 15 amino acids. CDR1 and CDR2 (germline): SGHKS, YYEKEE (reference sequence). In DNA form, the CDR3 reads TGTGCCAGCAGCTTTACCACTGGGGTGTCCTACGAGCAGTACTTC. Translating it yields CASSFTTGVSYEQYF.

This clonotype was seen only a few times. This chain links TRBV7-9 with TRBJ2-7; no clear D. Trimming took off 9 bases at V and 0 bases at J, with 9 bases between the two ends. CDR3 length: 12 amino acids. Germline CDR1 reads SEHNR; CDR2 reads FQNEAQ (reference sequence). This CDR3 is CASAQGSYEQYF. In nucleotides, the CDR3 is TGTGCCAGTGCCCAAGGCTCCTACGAGCAGTACTTC.

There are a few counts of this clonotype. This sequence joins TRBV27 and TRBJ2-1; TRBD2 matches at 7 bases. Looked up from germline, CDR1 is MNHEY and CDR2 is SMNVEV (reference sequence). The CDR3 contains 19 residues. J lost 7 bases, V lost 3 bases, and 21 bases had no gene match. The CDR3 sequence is CASSFVREIPSTYENEQFF. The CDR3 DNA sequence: TGTGCCAGCAGTTTTGTGCGGGAGATCCCCTCTACGTATGAAAATGAGCAGTTCTTC.

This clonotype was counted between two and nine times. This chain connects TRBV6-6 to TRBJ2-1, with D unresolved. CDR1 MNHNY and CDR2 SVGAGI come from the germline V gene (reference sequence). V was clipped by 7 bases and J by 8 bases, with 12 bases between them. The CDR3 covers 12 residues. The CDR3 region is CASTLPGYEQFF. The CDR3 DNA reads TGTGCCAGCACCTTACCTGGTTATGAGCAGTTCTTC.

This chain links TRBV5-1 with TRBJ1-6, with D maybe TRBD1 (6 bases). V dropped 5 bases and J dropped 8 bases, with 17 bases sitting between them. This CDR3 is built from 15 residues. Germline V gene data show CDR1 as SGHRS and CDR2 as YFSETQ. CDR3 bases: TGCGCCAGCAGTGAGGGGGGCCTTTTTGATTCACCCCTCCACTTT. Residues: CASSEGGLFDSPLHF.

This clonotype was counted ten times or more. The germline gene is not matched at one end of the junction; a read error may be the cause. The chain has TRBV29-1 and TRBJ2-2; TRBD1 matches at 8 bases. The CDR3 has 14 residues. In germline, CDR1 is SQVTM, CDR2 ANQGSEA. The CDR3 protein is CSVEGGTGTGELFF. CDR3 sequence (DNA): TGCAGCGTCGAAGGGGGGACAGGCACCGGGGAGCTGTTTTTT.

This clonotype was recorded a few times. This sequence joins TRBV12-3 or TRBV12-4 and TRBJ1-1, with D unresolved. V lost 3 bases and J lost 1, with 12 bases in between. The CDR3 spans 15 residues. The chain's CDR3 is CASSFGPQRNTEAFF. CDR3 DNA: TGTGCCAGCAGTTTTGGACCCCAGAGGAACACTGAAGCTTTCTTT.

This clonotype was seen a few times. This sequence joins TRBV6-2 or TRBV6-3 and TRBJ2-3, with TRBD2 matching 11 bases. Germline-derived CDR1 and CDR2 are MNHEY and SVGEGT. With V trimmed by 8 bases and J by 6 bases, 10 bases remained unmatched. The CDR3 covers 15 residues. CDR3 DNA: TGTGCCAGCCTCCCCTTAACTAGCGGGAGTGATACGCAGTATTTT. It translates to CASLPLTSGSDTQYF.

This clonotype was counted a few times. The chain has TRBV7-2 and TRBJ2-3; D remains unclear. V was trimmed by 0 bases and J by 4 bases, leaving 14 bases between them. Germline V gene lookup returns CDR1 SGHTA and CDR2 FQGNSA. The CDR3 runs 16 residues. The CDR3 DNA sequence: TGTGCCAGCAGCTTAGCGTTGGCTATTGGGGCAGATACGCAGTATTTT. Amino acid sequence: CASSLALAIGADTQYF.

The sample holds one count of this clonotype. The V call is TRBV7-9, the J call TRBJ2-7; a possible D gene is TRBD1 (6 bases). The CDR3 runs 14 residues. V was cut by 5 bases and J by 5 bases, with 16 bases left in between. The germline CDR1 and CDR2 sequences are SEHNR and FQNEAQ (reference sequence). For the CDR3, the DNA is TGTGCCAGCAGCCCTCGGGACAAGGTAGACGAGCAGTACTTC. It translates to CASSPRDKVDEQYF.